The 3 T cell receptor beta chains listed next were all sequenced from one sample in a study of T cells in Graves' hyperthyroidism and ophthalmopathy. Amplification of TCR beta CDR3 regions was performed using RNA transcripts as template. A set of HTBI primers served as the primers for a first-round RT-PCR of the TCR CDR3. TCRdb ran MiXCR on the multiplex PCR reads and lists one entry per CDR3 protein. The sample carries over 350,000 distinct CDR3 sequences, under 20% recorded once. The sample taken for sequencing was blood. The receptors derive from a young man with Graves' ophthalmopathy.

V and J are TRBV10-3 and TRBJ2-1; D uncertain. Trimming took 4 bases from V and 7 from J, leaving 8 bases between them. Germline lookup yields CDR1 ENHRY and CDR2 SYGVKD. The CDR3 totals 12 residues. The CDR3, as DNA: TGTGCCATCAGTGGGCCTAAGAATGAGCAGTTCTTC. Protein product: CAISGPKNEQFF.

Comments on this clonotype: Just one base apart from a much larger clone, this may be a read error. The chain couples TRBV7-2 to TRBJ2-1, with TRBD1 identical over 9 bases. Germline V gene data show CDR1 as SGHTA and CDR2 as FQGNSA. V lost 0 bases and J lost 8; bases outside the gene matches: 8. This CDR3 region has 16 residues. CDR3 bases: TGTGCCAGCAGCTTAGCAAGGACAGGGGTTGGCGATGAGCAGTTCTTC. Its protein product is CASSLARTGVGDEQFF.

This clonotype was observed many times. The J gene is TRBJ2-7, the V gene TRBV7-9; tentative D call: TRBD1 (5 bases). This CDR3 is 13 amino acids long. CDR1 SEHNR and CDR2 FQNEAQ come from the germline V gene (reference sequence). The V end lost 1 base, the J end lost 6 bases, and 10 bases lay between the germline ends. DNA of the CDR3: TGTGCCAGCAGCTTAGGGACAATAGGCGAGCAGTACTTC. Protein product: CASSLGTIGEQYF.